The sequence of this T cell receptor (beta chain) was determined in a study of lymphopenia after photon versus proton radiotherapy. Trimming removed 4 bases from V and 4 bases from J, with 13 bases in between. The CDR3 runs 15 residues. CDR1 is LNHDA, CDR2 SQIVND, per germline (reference sequence). Repertoires were generated with immunoSEQ multiplex PCR, while TCRdb's copy carries only in-frame clones and drops some. The sample consists of some 170,000 clones, 88% of them appearing once. Notes on the study in general: After lymphocyte nadir, photon-treated repertoires showed oligoclonal expansion, especially CD8+ Temra. Photon-treated patients lost naive T cells and TCR diversity; proton-treated stayed stable.

With respect to this clone: Its specificity is not known.

This chain connects TRBV19 to TRBJ2-2; D possibly corresponds to TRBD1 (5 bases). This TCR derives from a man over 45 with gastric cancer. Specimen: peripheral blood, collected from a patient treated with photon-based radiotherapy. CDR3 sequence reads: CASSTGHSITGELFF. In DNA, the CDR3 is TGTGCCAGTAGTACTGGACACTCCATCACCGGGGAGCTGTTTTTT.